The 18 T cell receptor delta chains below come from one sample, sequenced in a study of γδ T cells in repeated Plasmodium falciparum infection. TCRdb re-called the multiplex PCR reads with CATT. The sample records approximately 90,000 delta-chain clones, approximately 0.96% being singletons. Bulk repertoires came from Vgamma9/Vdelta2+ or Vdelta2-negative gammadelta T cells flow-sorted from PBMC. Sequenced input: gamma-delta T cells from blood. Receptor source: a pool of human donors (malaria-infected and uninfected, not separated).

This clone was seen a handful of times. The protein that TCRdb holds for this DNA derives from a much larger clone and differs from the translated DNA at residue 6, which likely indicates a read error; the protein shown here is translated from the DNA. The rearrangement uses TRDV1 and TRDJ1; D unresolved. TCRdb gives no J gene; it was assigned here by matching the DNA to germline. The V end was cut by 3 bases, the J end by 0 bases, with 23 bases between. Germline V CDR1 and CDR2: TSWWSYY, QGS. CDR3 size: 19 residues. CDR3: CALGDSPNFPLPHTDKLIF. The CDR3 DNA sequence: TGTGCTCTTGGGGATTCGCCCAATTTCCCCCTGCCTCACACCGATAAACTCATCTTT.

This clone was detected a few times. A read error is the likely source, as a far larger clone sits one nucleotide away. The sample contains more than one DNA sequence encoding this CDR3. The chain carries TRDV2 and TRDJ1; TRDD3 aligns across 8 bases. The J gene comes from matching the DNA to germline here; TCRdb lacks it. CDR3 size: 21 residues. The trim removed 0 bases at V and 0 bases at J, leaving 20 bases unmatched. From germline, CDR1 is GEAIGNYY and CDR2 EKD. The CDR3 region is CACDTVSPPTVLGDHTDKLIF. The DNA for the CDR3 is TGTGCCTGTGACACCGTCTCACCTCCGACCGTATTGGGGGATCACACCGATAAACTCATCTTT.

This clone was counted ten times or more. This likely came from a read error, as a far larger clone is one base away. Other DNA sequences of this sample code for an identical CDR3. V and J are TRDV1 and TRDJ1; D is perhaps TRDD2 or TRDD3 (6 bases each). This CDR3 has 23 residues. Germline values: CDR1 TSWWSYY, CDR2 QGS. CDR3 in DNA: TGTGCCCTTGGGGATCACATCCCTGTAGTGCCACCGGGGGTCCTACCGTACACCGATAAACTCATCTTT. It specifies CALGDHIPVVPPGVLPYTDKLIF.

Worth noting for this clone: With a far larger clone one base away, a read error is the likely cause. Other DNA sequences in the same sample also yield this CDR3. This sequence joins TRDV1 and TRDJ1; 7 nucleotides match TRDD3. The J gene comes from matching the DNA to germline here; TCRdb lacks it. The CDR3 consists of 16 residues. Germline CDR1 and CDR2: TSWWSYY and QGS. The CDR3 DNA follows: TGTGCTCTCGGGGAACCCTTCGCTGGGGGGGGAGATAAACTCATCTTT. Amino acid sequence: CALGEPFAGGGDKLIF.

As regards this clone: A read error is the likely source, as a far larger clone sits one nucleotide away. Different DNA sequences within this sample yield the same CDR3. The gene calls are TRDV2 and TRDJ1, with D maybe TRDD3 (5 bases). The J gene is not listed in TCRdb, so it was assigned here from a DNA match to germline. Germline V gene lookup returns CDR1 GEAIGNYY and CDR2 EKD. The CDR3 loop spans 14 amino acids. The ends were cut back, 0 bases at V and 0 bases at J, with 7 bases in the middle. The CDR3 bases are TGTGCCTGTGACACCGGGGGCTACACCGATAAACTCATCTTT. Protein product: CACDTGGYTDKLIF.

Regarding this clone: Translating this DNA gives a protein that differs at residue 12 from the TCRdb one, which belongs to a much larger clone; a read error is likely, and the protein shown is this translation. This chain links TRDV2 with TRDJ1, with TRDD2 as a possible D gene (9 bases). The J gene is absent in TCRdb and was assigned here via DNA matching to germline. In germline, CDR1 is GEAIGNYY, CDR2 EKD. V was cut by 3 bases and J by 7 bases, with 41 bases left in between. The CDR3 length is 22 residues. This CDR3 is CACDSLGLPTLMGGLGEGKLIF. Written as DNA, the CDR3 is TGTGCCTGTGACTCCCTCGGCCTTCCTACGCTTATGGGTGGTCTGGGGGAGGGTAAACTCATCTTT.

A remark on this clone: This likely stems from a read error, as it lies one base from a far larger clone. The same CDR3 can be traced to other DNA sequences in this sample. This chain joins TRDV2 and TRDJ1, with 12 positions matching TRDD3. In the absence of a J gene in TCRdb, the DNA was matched to germline to assign it here. Germline CDR1 and CDR2: GEAIGNYY and EKD. The CDR3 extends over 19 amino acids. The CDR3 reads CACDTVPGGYAGVPDKLIF. The DNA for the CDR3 is TGTGCCTGCGACACCGTTCCTGGGGGATACGCGGGAGTACCCGATAAACTCATCTTT.

Worth noting for this clone: The junction shows a germline mismatch at one end, possibly a read error. The same CDR3 also results from other DNA sequences found in this sample. The V and J genes are TRDV1 and TRDJ1, with 9 positions matching TRDD3. The J gene is absent in TCRdb and was assigned here via DNA matching to germline. The CDR3 runs 22 residues. The germline V gene encodes CDR1 TSWWSYY and CDR2 QGS. CDR3 amino acids: CALGAYPVAFLKYWGKTDKLIF. CDR3 DNA: TGTGCTCTCGGGGCCTACCCTGTCGCCTTCCTGAAGTACTGGGGGAAAACCGATAAACTCATCTTT.

Turning to this clone: This likely stems from a read error, as it lies one base from a far larger clone. Other DNA sequences in this specimen translate into the identical CDR3. DNA of the CDR3: TGTGCTCTTGGGGAACTAGCCCCTGGAGGATTGTACACCGATAAACTCATCTTT. Its translation: CALGELAPGGLYTDKLIF. This sequence joins TRDV1 and TRDJ1; D unresolved. The J gene, left out of TCRdb, was set here by checking the DNA against germline. The CDR3 runs 18 residues. Germline lookup yields CDR1 TSWWSYY and CDR2 QGS. V was pared by 0 bases and J by 0 bases, with 17 bases between.

This clone was observed a handful of times. TCRdb assigns this DNA the protein of a much larger clone, which departs from its translation at residue 14; this likely reflects a read error, and the protein shown comes from translating the DNA. V gene TRDV2 combines with J gene TRDJ1; 9 nucleotides align to TRDD3. No J segment appears in TCRdb, so it was assigned here by matching the sequence to germline. The CDR3 length is 22 residues. The V gene's germline CDR1 is GEAIGNYY and CDR2 EKD. The ends lost 5 bases at V and 0 bases at J; junction bases unmatched: 27. CDR3 in amino acids: CACARKNPTLGDGALYTDKLIF. DNA for the CDR3: TGTGCCTGTGCCAGAAAGAACCCTACGCTGGGGGATGGAGCCCTGTACACCGATAAACTCATCTTT.

Ten or more counts support this clone. TCRdb lists the protein of a much larger clone for this DNA, which differs at residue 4, so this is likely a read error; the protein given here is translated from the DNA itself. This chain uses TRDV2 with TRDJ1; 8 bases match TRDD3. The J gene comes from matching the DNA to germline here; TCRdb lacks it. Germline V CDR1 and CDR2: GEAIGNYY, EKD. This CDR3 has 20 amino acids. The CDR3 region has the DNA TGTGCCTGTGGCACCGTGAGTGGGGGATCCCCCTTTCTCTACACCGATAAACTCATCTTT. This encodes CACGTVSGGSPFLYTDKLIF.

This clone was seen more than once but under ten times. The mismatch at residue 14 between this DNA's translation and the TCRdb protein of a much larger clone likely reflects a read error; the protein shown is translated from the DNA. V is TRDV2 and J is TRDJ3; 13 bases fit TRDD3. The J gene, missing from TCRdb, was assigned here through DNA to germline matching. V was pared by 0 bases and J by 2 bases, with 12 bases of the junction left unmatched. CDR1 is GEAIGNYY and CDR2 is EKD in the germline V gene. The CDR3 is made up of 22 amino acids. CDR3 sequence reads: CACDTVLGDTRNHPWDTRQMFF. Written as DNA, the CDR3 is TGTGCCTGTGACACCGTACTGGGGGATACGCGTAATCACCCCTGGGACACCCGACAGATGTTTTTC.

A remark on this clone: TCRdb records a much larger clone's protein for this DNA, with a difference at residue 10 that likely arises from a read error; the protein given is the translation of the DNA. The gene calls are TRDV1 and TRDJ2; TRDD3 might be the D (6 bases). Germline V gene sequence: CDR1 TSWWSYY, CDR2 QGS. This CDR3 region has 13 residues. The CDR3 DNA reads TGTGCTCTTTGGGGGGGACTGACAGCACGACTCTTCTTT. It codes for CALWGGLTARLFF.

There are a few counts of this clone. The protein in TCRdb stems from a much larger clone and differs at residue 10 from this DNA's translation, likely a read error; here the protein is translated from the DNA. The chain joins TRDV1 to TRDJ2, with D perhaps given as TRDD2 or TRDD3 (5 bases each). TCRdb lists no J gene, so it was determined here by aligning the DNA to germline. This CDR3 comprises 15 residues. CDR1 TSWWSYY and CDR2 QGS come from the germline V gene. Trimming left V 4 bases short and J 10 bases short, with 19 bases between. Written as DNA, the CDR3 is TGTGCTCTTGGGGTCGTGGGGTTTCCTGTGGGACAACTCTTCTTT. Protein product: CALGVVGFPVGQLFF.

This clone was detected only a few times. A far larger clone is off by one base, so a read error is likely. Other DNA sequences of this sample code for an identical CDR3. The chain links TRDV2 to TRDJ3; no clear D gene. TCRdb records no J gene; here it was assigned by comparing the DNA to germline. This CDR3 region has 18 residues. V was trimmed by 1 base and J by 1 base, leaving 13 bases between them. Per the germline V gene, CDR1 is GEAIGNYY and CDR2 is EKD. This CDR3 reads CACDTAGGPSWDTRQMFF. Here the CDR3 DNA reads TGTGCCTGTGACACGGCTGGAGGACCTTCCTGGGACACCCGACAGATGTTTTTC.

About this clone: The amino acid sequence in TCRdb belongs to a much larger clone and departs from this DNA's translation at residue 20, likely a sequencing read error; the sequence shown is translated from the DNA. The chain employs TRDV1 and TRDJ1, with 12 nucleotides matching TRDD3. Since TCRdb gives no J gene, matching the DNA to germline was used here to assign it. Germline trimming cut 2 bases from V and 1 base from J; bases unmatched to any gene: 35. The CDR3 runs to 27 residues. CDR1 TSWWSYY and CDR2 QGS come from the germline V gene. The CDR3: CALGELRSSPKFTGGYFTRATTDKLIF. The CDR3 DNA reads as TGTGCTCTTGGGGAATTGCGGTCCTCCCCAAAGTTTACTGGGGGATACTTCACTCGGGCAACCACCGATAAACTCATCTTT.

This clone has at least ten counts. This chain joins TRDV1 and TRDJ1; 9 bases align to TRDD2. The J segment lost 2 bases and the V segment lost 3 bases, leaving 34 bases of the junction unmatched. The germline CDR1 and CDR2 sequences are TSWWSYY and QGS. There are 25 residues in the CDR3. The CDR3 loop is CALGERPSYGCDGILPEEPTDKLIF. For the CDR3, the DNA is TGTGCTCTTGGGGAGCGTCCTTCCTACGGATGCGACGGTATCCTTCCCGAAGAGCCTACCGATAAACTCATCTTT.

Note on this clone: TCRdb has a much larger clone's protein, which differs at residue 6 from the translation of this DNA, likely because of a read error; what is shown is the protein translated from the DNA. The rearrangement joins TRDV1 to TRDJ1, with 10 bases identical to TRDD3. The germline V gene has CDR1 TSWWSYY and CDR2 QGS. The V gene end was trimmed by 5 bases and the J gene end by 2 bases; junction bases not matched to a gene: 17. The CDR3 is 19 residues long. CDR3 bases: TGTGCTCTTGGGACCACGATCCCCATTGCACTGGGGGATACCGATAAACTCATCTTT. It specifies CALGTTIPIALGDTDKLIF.